Detailed here is one TCR beta chain. Antigen unknown. Germline lookup yields CDR1 SNHLY and CDR2 FYNNEI. Trimming cost V 6 bases and J 3 bases, with 12 bases left between them. The CDR3 runs 15 residues. RNA transcripts served as template for amplifying TCR beta CDR3 sequences. First-round RT-PCR with HTBI primers preceded a second-round multiplex PCR. TCRdb ran MiXCR on the multiplex PCR reads and lists one entry per CDR3 protein. Found here are around 1.1 million distinct CDR3 sequences, about 40% of them singletons; the top ten hold 11%. The data derive from a study of Graves' ophthalmopathy and Graves' hyperthyroidism. General study points: Blood also carried most expanded thyroid clonotypes exceeding 0.001 frequency. Separation of ophthalmopathy from stable hyperthyroidism was achieved by a 13-signature model, at roughly 90% sensitivity and 81.08% specificity.

Ages of hyperthyroidism patients ran from 18 to 65, and their diagnoses were new, under 2 months' duration. Symptoms, serum thyroxine and TRAb, thyroid ultrasound, and orbital computed tomography formed the diagnostic basis. The clonotype originates from an adult man with Graves' hyperthyroidism. This chain connects TRBV2 to TRBJ2-6; D is perhaps TRBD1 (7 bases). The specimen sequenced was peripheral blood or thyroid tissue (not recorded which). The CDR3 DNA reads TGTGCCAGCAGGGGGCAGGGGGGTGGGGCCAACGTCCTGACTTTC. This translates into CASRGQGGGANVLTF.